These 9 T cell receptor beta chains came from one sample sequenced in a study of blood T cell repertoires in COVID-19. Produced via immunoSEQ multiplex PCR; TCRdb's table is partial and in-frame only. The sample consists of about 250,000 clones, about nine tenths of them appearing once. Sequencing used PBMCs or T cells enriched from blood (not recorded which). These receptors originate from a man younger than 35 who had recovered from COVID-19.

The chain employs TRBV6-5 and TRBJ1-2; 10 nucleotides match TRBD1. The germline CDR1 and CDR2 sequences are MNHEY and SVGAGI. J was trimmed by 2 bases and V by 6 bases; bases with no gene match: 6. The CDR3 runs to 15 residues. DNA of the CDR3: TGTGCCAGCAGAGACCGGGACAGGGGAAACTATGGCTACACCTTC. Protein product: CASRDRDRGNYGYTF.

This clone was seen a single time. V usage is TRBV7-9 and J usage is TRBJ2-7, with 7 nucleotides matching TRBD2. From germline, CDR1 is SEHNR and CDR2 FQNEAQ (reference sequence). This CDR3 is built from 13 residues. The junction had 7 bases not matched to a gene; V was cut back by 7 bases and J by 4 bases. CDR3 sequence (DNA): TGTGCCAGCAATGGCGGGAGTAGGTACGAGCAGTACTTC. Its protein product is CASNGGSRYEQYF. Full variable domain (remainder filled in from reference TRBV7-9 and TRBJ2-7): DTGVSQNPRHKITKRGQNVTFRCDPISEHNRLYWYRQTLGQGPEFLTYFQNEAQLEKSRLLSDRFSAERPKGSFSTLEIQRTEQGDSAMYLCASNGGSRYEQYFGPGTRLTVT.

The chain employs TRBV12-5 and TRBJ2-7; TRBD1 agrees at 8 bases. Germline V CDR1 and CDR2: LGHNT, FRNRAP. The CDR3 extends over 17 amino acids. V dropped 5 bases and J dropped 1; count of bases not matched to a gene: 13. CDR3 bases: TGTGCTAGTGGTACTACTAACCAACAGGGGGATTCCTACGAGCAGTACTTC. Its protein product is CASGTTNQQGDSYEQYF.

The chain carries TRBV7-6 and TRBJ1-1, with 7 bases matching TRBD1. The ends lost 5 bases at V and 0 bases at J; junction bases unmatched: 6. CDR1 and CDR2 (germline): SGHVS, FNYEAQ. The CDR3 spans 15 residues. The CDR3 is CASSQEGQLNTEAFF. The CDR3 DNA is TGTGCCAGCAGCCAGGAGGGACAGCTGAACACTGAAGCTTTCTTT.

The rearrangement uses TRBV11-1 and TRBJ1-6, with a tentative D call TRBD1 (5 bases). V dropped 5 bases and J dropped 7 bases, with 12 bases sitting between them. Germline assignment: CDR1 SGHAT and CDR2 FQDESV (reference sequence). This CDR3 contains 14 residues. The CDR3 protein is CASSPDIRNSPLHF. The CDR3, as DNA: TGTGCCAGCAGCCCGGACATACGAAATTCACCCCTCCACTTT.

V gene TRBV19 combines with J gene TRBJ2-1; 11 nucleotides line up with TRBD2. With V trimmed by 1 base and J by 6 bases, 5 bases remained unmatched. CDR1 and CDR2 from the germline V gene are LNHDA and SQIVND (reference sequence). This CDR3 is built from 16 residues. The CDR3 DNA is TGTGCCAGTAGTATAGGAAATAGCGGGAGGGGCAATGAGCAGTTCTTC. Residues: CASSIGNSGRGNEQFF.

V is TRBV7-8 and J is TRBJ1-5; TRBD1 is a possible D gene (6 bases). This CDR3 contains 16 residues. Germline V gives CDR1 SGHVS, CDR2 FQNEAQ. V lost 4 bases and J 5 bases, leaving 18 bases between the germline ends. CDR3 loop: CASSSLPRGAYQPQHF. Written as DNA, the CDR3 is TGTGCCAGCAGCTCGCTCCCCAGGGGCGCCTATCAGCCCCAGCATTTT. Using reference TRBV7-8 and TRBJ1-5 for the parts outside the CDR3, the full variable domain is GAGVSQSPRYKVAKRGQDVALRCDPISGHVSLFWYQQALGQGPEFLTYFQNEAQLDKSGLPSDRFFAERPEGSVSTLKIQRTQQEDSAVYLCASSSLPRGAYQPQHFGDGTRLSIL.

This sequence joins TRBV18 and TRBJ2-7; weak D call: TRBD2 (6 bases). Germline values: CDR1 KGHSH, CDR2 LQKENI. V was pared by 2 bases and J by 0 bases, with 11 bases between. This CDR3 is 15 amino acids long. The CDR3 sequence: CASSPASASSYEQYF. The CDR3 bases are TGTGCCAGCTCACCAGCTAGCGCCAGCTCCTACGAGCAGTACTTC. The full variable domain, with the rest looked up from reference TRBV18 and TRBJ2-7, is NAGVMQNPRHLVRRRGQEARLRCSPMKGHSHVYWYRQLPEEGLKFMVYLQKENIIDESGMPKERFSAEFPKEGPSILRIQQVVRGDSAAYFCASSPASASSYEQYFGPGTRLTVT.

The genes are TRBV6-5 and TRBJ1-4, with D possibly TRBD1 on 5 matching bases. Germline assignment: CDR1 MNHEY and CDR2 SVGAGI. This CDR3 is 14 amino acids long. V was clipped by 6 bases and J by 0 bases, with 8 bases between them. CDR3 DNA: TGTGCCAGCAGGGACAAATCAACTAATGAAAAACTGTTTTTT. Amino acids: CASRDKSTNEKLFF.